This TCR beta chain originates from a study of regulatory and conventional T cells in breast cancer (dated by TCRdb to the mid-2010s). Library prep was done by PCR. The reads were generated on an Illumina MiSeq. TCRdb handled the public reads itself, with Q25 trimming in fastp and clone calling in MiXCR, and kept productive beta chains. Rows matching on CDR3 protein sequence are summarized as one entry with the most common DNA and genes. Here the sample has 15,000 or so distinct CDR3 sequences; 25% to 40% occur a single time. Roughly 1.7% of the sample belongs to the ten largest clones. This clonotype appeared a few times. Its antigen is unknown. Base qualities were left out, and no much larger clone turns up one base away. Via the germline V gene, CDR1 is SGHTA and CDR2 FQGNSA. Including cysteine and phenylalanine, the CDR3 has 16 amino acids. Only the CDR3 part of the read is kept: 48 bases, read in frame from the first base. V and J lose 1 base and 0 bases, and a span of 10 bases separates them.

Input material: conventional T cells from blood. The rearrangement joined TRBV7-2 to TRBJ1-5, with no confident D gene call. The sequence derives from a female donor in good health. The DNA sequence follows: TGTGCCAGCAGCTTAGGGAGCAGTTATAGCAATCAGCCCCAGCATTTT. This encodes CASSLGSSYSNQPQHF.